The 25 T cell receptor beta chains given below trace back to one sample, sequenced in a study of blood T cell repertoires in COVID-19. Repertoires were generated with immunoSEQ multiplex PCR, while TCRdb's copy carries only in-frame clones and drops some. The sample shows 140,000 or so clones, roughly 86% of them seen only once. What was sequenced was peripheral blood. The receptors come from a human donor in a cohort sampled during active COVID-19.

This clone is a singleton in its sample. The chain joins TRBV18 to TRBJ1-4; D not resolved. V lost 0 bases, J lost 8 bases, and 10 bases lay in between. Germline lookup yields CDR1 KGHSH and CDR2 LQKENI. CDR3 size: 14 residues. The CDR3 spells CASSPPRGREKLFF. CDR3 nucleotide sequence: TGTGCCAGCTCACCACCCCGGGGTAGAGAAAAACTGTTTTTT.

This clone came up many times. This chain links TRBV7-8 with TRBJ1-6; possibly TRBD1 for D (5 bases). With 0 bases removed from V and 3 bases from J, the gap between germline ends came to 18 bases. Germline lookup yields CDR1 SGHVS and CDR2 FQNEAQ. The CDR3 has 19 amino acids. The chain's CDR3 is CASSLAHRSSWDYNSPLHF. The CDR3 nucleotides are TGTGCCAGCAGCTTAGCTCACAGGTCCTCCTGGGACTATAATTCACCCCTCCACTTT.

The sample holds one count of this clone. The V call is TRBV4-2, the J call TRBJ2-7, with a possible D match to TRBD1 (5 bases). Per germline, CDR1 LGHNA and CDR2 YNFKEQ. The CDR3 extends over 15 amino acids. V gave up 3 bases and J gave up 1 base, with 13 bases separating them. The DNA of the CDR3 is TGTGCCAGCAGCCACCAAAGAGACAGTTCCTACGAGCAGTACTTC. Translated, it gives CASSHQRDSSYEQYF.

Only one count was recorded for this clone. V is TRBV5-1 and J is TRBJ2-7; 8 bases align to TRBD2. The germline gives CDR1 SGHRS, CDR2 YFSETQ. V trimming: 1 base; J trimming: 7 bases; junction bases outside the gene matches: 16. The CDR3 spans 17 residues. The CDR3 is CASSLRGIAGMVREQYF. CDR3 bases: TGCGCCAGCAGCTTGCGCGGGATAGCGGGGATGGTGAGGGAGCAGTACTTC.

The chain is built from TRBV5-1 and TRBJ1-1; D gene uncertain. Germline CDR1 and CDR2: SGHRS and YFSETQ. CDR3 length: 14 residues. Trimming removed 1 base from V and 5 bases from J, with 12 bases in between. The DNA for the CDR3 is TGCGCCAGCAGCTTGATTGCAACCGGGACTGAAGCTTTCTTT. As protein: CASSLIATGTEAFF.

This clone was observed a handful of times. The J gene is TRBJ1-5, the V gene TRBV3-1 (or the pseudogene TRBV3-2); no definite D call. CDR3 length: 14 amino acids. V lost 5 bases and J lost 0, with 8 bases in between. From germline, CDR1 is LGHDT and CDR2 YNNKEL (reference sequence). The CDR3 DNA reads TGTGCCAGCAGCGCGGGGTTTAGCAATCAGCCCCAGCATTTT. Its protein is CASSAGFSNQPQHF.

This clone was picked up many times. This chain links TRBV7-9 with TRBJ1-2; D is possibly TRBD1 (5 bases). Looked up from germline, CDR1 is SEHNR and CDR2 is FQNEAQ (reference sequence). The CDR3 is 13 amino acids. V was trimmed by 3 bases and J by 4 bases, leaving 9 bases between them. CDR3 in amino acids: CASSLRDFYGYTF. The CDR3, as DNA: TGTGCCAGCAGCTTGCGGGACTTCTATGGCTACACCTTC.

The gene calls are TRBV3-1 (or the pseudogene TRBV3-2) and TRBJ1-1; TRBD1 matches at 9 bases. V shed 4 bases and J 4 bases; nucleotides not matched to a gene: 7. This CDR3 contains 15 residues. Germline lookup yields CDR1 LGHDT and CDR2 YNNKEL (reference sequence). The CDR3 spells CASSRHRGRPTEAFF. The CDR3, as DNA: TGTGCCAGCAGCCGCCACAGGGGGCGCCCCACTGAAGCTTTCTTT.

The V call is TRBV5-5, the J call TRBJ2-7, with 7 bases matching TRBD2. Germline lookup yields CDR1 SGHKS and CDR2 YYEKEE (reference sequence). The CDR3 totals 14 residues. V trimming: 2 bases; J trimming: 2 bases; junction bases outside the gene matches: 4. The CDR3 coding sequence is TGTGCCAGCAGCTTAGCGGGATCCCCCTACGAGCAGTACTTC. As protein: CASSLAGSPYEQYF.

CDR3 nucleotides: TGCGCCAGCAGCCCAGGGGGGGCTAGCGGGGGAATTATGTTGGATGAGCAGTTCTTC. As protein: CASSPGGASGGIMLDEQFF. V gene TRBV4-1 combines with J gene TRBJ2-1, with 10 nucleotides matching TRBD2. Trimming removed 4 bases from V and 8 bases from J; junction bases left unmatched: 20. This CDR3 spans 19 amino acids. Germline V gives CDR1 MGHRA, CDR2 YSYEKL.

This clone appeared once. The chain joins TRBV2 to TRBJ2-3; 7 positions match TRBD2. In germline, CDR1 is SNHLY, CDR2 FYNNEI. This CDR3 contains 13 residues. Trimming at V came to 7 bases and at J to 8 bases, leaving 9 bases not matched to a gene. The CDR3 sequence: CASTSGEGGTQYF. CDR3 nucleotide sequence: TGTGCCAGCACCAGCGGGGAGGGTGGTACGCAGTATTTT.

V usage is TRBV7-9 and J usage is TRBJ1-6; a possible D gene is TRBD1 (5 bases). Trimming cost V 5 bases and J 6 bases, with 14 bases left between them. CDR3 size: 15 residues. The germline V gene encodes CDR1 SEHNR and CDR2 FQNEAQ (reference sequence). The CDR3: CASSPRGGSNSPLHF. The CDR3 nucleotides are TGTGCCAGCAGCCCCCGGGGGGGAAGTAATTCACCCCTCCACTTT.

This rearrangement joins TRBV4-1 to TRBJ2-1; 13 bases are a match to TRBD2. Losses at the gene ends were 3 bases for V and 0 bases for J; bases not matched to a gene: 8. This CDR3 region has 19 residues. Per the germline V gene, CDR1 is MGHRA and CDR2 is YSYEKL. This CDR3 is CASSQSPRTSGSSYNEQFF. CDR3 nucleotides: TGCGCCAGCAGCCAGAGCCCGAGGACTAGCGGGAGCTCCTACAATGAGCAGTTCTTC.

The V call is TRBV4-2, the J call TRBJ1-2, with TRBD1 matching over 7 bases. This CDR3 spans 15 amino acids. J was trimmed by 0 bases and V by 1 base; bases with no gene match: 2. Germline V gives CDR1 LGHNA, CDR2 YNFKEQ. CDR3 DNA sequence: TGTGCCAGCAGCCAAGTGGGACAGACTAACTATGGCTACACCTTC. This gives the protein CASSQVGQTNYGYTF.

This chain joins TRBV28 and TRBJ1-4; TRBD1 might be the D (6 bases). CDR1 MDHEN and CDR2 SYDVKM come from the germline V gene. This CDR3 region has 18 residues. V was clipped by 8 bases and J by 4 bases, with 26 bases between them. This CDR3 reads CASLQGRETTTNNEKLFF. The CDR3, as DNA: TGTGCCAGCCTACAGGGTCGGGAAACTACGACAAATAATGAAAAACTGTTTTTT.

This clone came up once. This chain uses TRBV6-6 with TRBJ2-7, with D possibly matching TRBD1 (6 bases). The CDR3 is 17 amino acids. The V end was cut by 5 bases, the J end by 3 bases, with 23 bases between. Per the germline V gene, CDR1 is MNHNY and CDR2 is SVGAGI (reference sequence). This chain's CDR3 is CASSPNLRQDEGYEQYF. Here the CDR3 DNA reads TGTGCCAGCAGTCCTAATTTACGACAGGACGAAGGCTACGAGCAGTACTTC.

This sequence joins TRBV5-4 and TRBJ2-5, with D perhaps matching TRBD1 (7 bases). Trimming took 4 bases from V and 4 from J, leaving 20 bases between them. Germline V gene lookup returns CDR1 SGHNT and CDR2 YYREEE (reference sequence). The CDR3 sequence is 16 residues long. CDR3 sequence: CASSPRQGGPGETQYF. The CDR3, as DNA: TGTGCCAGCAGCCCCAGACAGGGAGGTCCGGGAGAGACCCAGTACTTC.

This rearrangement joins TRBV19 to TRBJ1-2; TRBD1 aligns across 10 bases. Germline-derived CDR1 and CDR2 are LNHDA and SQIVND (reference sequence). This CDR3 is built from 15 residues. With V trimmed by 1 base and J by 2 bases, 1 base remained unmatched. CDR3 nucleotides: TGTGCCAGTAGTATAGGGGGACAGGGGAACTATGGCTACACCTTC. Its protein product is CASSIGGQGNYGYTF.

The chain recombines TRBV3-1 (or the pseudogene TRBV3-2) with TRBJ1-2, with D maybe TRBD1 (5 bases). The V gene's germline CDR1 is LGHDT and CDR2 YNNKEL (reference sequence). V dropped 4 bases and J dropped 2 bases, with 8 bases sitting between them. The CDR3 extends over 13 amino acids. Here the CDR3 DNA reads TGTGCCAGCAGCCCGGGACTGAACTATGGCTACACCTTC. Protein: CASSPGLNYGYTF.

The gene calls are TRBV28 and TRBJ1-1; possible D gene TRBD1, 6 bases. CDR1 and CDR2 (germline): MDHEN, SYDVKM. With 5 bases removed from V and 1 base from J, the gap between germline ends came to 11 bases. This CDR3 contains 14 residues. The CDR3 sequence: CASSTGLGNTEAFF. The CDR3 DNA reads TGTGCCAGCAGTACAGGGTTAGGGAACACTGAAGCTTTCTTT.

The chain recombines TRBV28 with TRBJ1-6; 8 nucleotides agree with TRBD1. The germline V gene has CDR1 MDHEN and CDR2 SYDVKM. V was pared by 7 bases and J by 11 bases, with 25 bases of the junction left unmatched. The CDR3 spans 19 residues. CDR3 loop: CASTKPRGRGHSNSTPLHF. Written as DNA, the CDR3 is TGTGCCAGCACCAAACCTCGGGGCAGGGGGCACTCAAATTCGACACCCCTCCACTTT. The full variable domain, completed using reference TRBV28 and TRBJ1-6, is DVKVTQSSRYLVKRTGEKVFLECVQDMDHENMFWYRQDPGLGLRLIYFSYDVKMKEKGDIPEGYSVSREKKERFSLILESASTNQTSMYLCASTKPRGRGHSNSTPLHFGNGTRLTVT.

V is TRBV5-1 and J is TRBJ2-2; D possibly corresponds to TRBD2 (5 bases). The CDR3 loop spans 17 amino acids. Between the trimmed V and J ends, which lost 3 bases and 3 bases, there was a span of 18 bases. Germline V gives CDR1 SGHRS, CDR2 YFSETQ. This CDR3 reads CASSSLEASYYTGELFF. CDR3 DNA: TGCGCCAGCAGCTCACTAGAGGCTAGCTACTACACCGGGGAGCTGTTTTTT.

The CDR3 loop is CASSLGTPDTQYF. The CDR3 nucleotides are TGTGCCAGCAGCTTAGGGACTCCAGATACGCAGTATTTT. The chain links TRBV7-2 to TRBJ2-3; TRBD2 is a possible D gene (5 bases). Germline CDR1 and CDR2: SGHTA and FQGNSA. The CDR3 loop spans 13 amino acids. V gave up 1 base and J gave up 4 bases, with 6 bases separating them.

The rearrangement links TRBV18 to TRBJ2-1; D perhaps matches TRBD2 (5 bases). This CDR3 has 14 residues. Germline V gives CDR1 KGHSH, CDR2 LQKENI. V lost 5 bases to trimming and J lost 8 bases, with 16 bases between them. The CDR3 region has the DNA TGTGCCAGCTCAGTAGCGTCTCAGATCGATGAGCAGTTCTTC. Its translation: CASSVASQIDEQFF.

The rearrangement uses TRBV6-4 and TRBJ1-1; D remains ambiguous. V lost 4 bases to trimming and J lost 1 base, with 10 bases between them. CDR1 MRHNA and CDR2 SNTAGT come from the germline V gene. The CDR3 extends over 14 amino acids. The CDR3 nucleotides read TGTGCCAGCAGTGCAGGCCAGGAGAACACTGAAGCTTTCTTT. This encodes CASSAGQENTEAFF.